This entry lists 20 T cell receptor beta chains sequenced from one sample in a study of long-term antiretroviral therapy in people with HIV (dated by TCRdb to 2022 to 2024). The immunoSEQ hsTCRB v3.0 assay was used at survey level resolution for TRB variable region sequencing. As stored in TCRdb, this immuneACCESS dataset retains in-frame rearrangements with V and J assigned. A fraction of the clones does not appear; measured against another copy, unresolved V genes explain less than half of the discrepancy, and the remainder lacks a known reason. This sample gives 20,000 to 25,000 clones in total; 70% to 80% of them show up just once. The ten biggest clones cover 10% to 15% of the sample. Sequencing was performed on unsorted PBMCs, taken less than 1.8 years before starting antiretroviral therapy. These receptor sequences come from a middle-aged woman with HIV.

The J gene is TRBJ1-1, the V gene TRBV19; perhaps TRBD1 as D (6 bases). CDR1 LNHDA and CDR2 SQIVND come from the germline V gene (reference sequence). Deletions cut 6 bases from V and 9 bases from J, with 17 bases between. CDR3 size: 13 residues. The CDR3 nucleotides are TGTGCCAGTAGGACAGGATCTAAGGGTAAAGCTTTCTTT. This sequence encodes CASRTGSKGKAFF. Supplemented by reference TRBV19 and TRBJ1-1, the full variable domain reads DGGITQSPKYLFRKEGQNVTLSCEQNLNHDAMYWYRQDPGQGLRLIYYSQIVNDFQKGDIAEGYSVSREKKESFPLTVTSAQKNPTAFYLCASRTGSKGKAFFGQGTRLTVV.

This clone was seen a few times. The gene calls are TRBV7-9 and TRBJ1-2; D is possibly TRBD1 (5 bases). The germline V gene has CDR1 SEHNR and CDR2 FQNEAQ (reference sequence). The CDR3 is 14 amino acids. V was cut by 4 bases and J by 5 bases, with 14 bases left in between. This CDR3 reads CASSSSTEQYGYTF. CDR3 sequence (DNA): TGTGCCAGCAGCTCATCGACAGAACAATATGGCTACACCTTC.

V gene TRBV12-2 combines with J gene TRBJ1-5; the DNA was not used to check the table's D call, TRBD1. TRBV12-2 constitutes a pseudogene. CDR3 length: 16 residues. CDR3 sequence (DNA): TGTGCAAGTCGCTTAATCCAGGGACAGCCGGGACAGCCCCAGCATTTT. Translation: CASRLIQGQPGQPQHF.

This clone was recorded a few times. The gene calls are TRBV4-2 and TRBJ2-7; weak D call: TRBD2 (5 bases). CDR1 LGHNA and CDR2 YNFKEQ come from the germline V gene. The CDR3 runs 20 residues. V lost 0 bases to trimming and J lost 0 bases, with 24 bases between them. The CDR3 protein is CASSQEAASGAIPSSYEQYF. CDR3 nucleotide sequence: TGTGCCAGCAGCCAAGAGGCCGCCAGCGGTGCAATCCCGAGCTCCTACGAGCAGTACTTC.

J is TRBJ2-1 and V is TRBV7-9, with D tentatively TRBD2 (6 bases). Germline lookup yields CDR1 SEHNR and CDR2 FQNEAQ (reference sequence). The V end lost 4 bases, the J end lost 5 bases, and 18 bases lay between the germline ends. This CDR3 comprises 16 residues. The CDR3 nucleotides read TGTGCCAGCAGCTCAATCAGGGCTAGCGAGAACAATGAGCAGTTCTTC. Protein sequence: CASSSIRASENNEQFF.

CDR3 loop: CASSRGGVYTEAFF. CDR3 bases: TGTGCCAGCAGCCGAGGGGGAGTATACACTGAAGCTTTCTTT. The chain has TRBV13 and TRBJ1-1; a weak D match, TRBD1 (6 bases). From germline, CDR1 is PRHDT and CDR2 FYEKMQ (reference sequence). V lost 5 bases and J lost 3, with 13 bases in between. There are 14 residues in the CDR3.

V and J are TRBV18 and TRBJ1-5, with 7 nucleotides matching TRBD1. The CDR3 is made up of 13 amino acids. Per the germline V gene, CDR1 is KGHSH and CDR2 is LQKENI. With V trimmed by 5 bases and J by 7 bases, 5 bases remained unmatched. CDR3 coding DNA: TGTGCCAGCTCATCGGACAGGCAACAGCCCCAGCATTTT. Translated, it gives CASSSDRQQPQHF.

The chain combines TRBV28 with TRBJ2-7; D call uncertain. The germline V gene encodes CDR1 MDHEN and CDR2 SYDVKM. The V end lost 5 bases, the J end lost 3 bases, and 11 bases lay between the germline ends. The CDR3 spans 13 residues. The CDR3 reads CASSPLGGYEQYF. The DNA of the CDR3 is TGTGCCAGCAGTCCTCTGGGCGGCTACGAGCAGTACTTC. Full variable domain (outside the CDR3, taken from reference TRBV28 and TRBJ2-7): DVKVTQSSRYLVKRTGEKVFLECVQDMDHENMFWYRQDPGLGLRLIYFSYDVKMKEKGDIPEGYSVSREKKERFSLILESASTNQTSMYLCASSPLGGYEQYFGPGTRLTVT.

The V call is TRBV5-4, the J call TRBJ1-2; D unresolved. Germline CDR1 reads SGHNT; CDR2 reads YYREEE (reference sequence). V was cut by 2 bases and J by 8 bases, with 19 bases left in between. The CDR3 has 15 residues. The chain's CDR3 is CASSLMGELLAGYTF. Here the CDR3 DNA reads TGTGCCAGCAGCTTAATGGGAGAACTTCTGGCCGGCTACACCTTC.

This chain connects TRBV29-1 to TRBJ2-1, with D hard to call. The CDR3 spans 15 residues. Between the trimmed V and J ends, which lost 1 base and 3 bases, there was a span of 13 bases. From germline, CDR1 is SQVTM and CDR2 ANQGSEA. The CDR3 region is CSVEGVNQIYNEQFF. CDR3 nucleotide sequence: TGCAGCGTTGAAGGGGTAAACCAGATCTACAATGAGCAGTTCTTC.

This clone was found a few times. The rearrangement uses TRBV18 and TRBJ2-7; TRBD1 matches 7 bases. The CDR3 extends over 14 amino acids. The V and J ends lost 3 bases and 2 bases, in that order; junction bases with no gene match: 4. Germline CDR1 is KGHSH and CDR2 is LQKENI. CDR3: CASSPTGTPYEQYF. CDR3 nucleotide sequence: TGTGCCAGCTCACCGACAGGGACCCCCTACGAGCAGTACTTC. The full variable domain, with the rest looked up from reference TRBV18 and TRBJ2-7, is NAGVMQNPRHLVRRRGQEARLRCSPMKGHSHVYWYRQLPEEGLKFMVYLQKENIIDESGMPKERFSAEFPKEGPSILRIQQVVRGDSAAYFCASSPTGTPYEQYFGPGTRLTVT.

This clone was detected only a few times. This chain connects TRBV2 to TRBJ1-1; tentative D call: TRBD1 (5 bases). V lost 7 bases and J 6 bases, leaving 9 bases between the germline ends. Germline assignment: CDR1 SNHLY and CDR2 FYNNEI. The CDR3 is 11 amino acids. The CDR3 nucleotides are TGTGCCAGCAATCGGGACTCTGAAGCTTTCTTT. It yields the protein CASNRDSEAFF.

The CDR3 loop is CASSRIVYNEQFF. DNA for the CDR3: TGTGCCAGCAGCCGTATAGTATACAATGAGCAGTTCTTC. The rearrangement links TRBV6-6 to TRBJ2-1; D unclear. This CDR3 region has 13 residues. The V end lost 6 bases, the J end lost 4 bases, and 10 bases lay between the germline ends. Per the germline V gene, CDR1 is MNHNY and CDR2 is SVGAGI (reference sequence).

The chain links TRBV13 to TRBJ2-1, with D perhaps given as TRBD1 or TRBD2 (5 bases each). Trimming stripped 5 bases from V and 2 bases from J, with 10 bases between. Looked up from germline, CDR1 is PRHDT and CDR2 is FYEKMQ (reference sequence). CDR3 length equals 14 residues. This chain's CDR3 is CASSIPGPYNEQFF. In DNA, the CDR3 is TGTGCCAGCAGCATCCCGGGACCCTACAATGAGCAGTTCTTC.

The chain employs TRBV9 and TRBJ2-5, with a tentative D call TRBD2 (7 bases). Trimming left V 4 bases short and J 4 bases short, with 17 bases between. Germline CDR1 SGDLS, CDR2 YYNGEE. The CDR3 is 15 amino acids. The CDR3 coding sequence is TGTGCCAGCAGCCAAGGGGGGGGGATAGGAGAGACCCAGTACTTC. Amino acid sequence: CASSQGGGIGETQYF.

This clone was seen a few times. The rearrangement links TRBV7-6 to TRBJ1-1; no reliable D call. This CDR3 is 14 amino acids long. Per the germline V gene, CDR1 is SGHVS and CDR2 is FNYEAQ. Trimming took 5 bases from V and 5 from J, leaving 15 bases between them. The CDR3 spells CASSPQRSGTEAFF. In DNA form, the CDR3 reads TGTGCCAGCAGCCCACAGAGATCGGGTACTGAAGCTTTCTTT.

The chain recombines TRBV10-3 with TRBJ1-1; tentatively, D is TRBD1 (5 bases). The V end was cut by 7 bases, the J end by 0 bases, with 9 bases between. The CDR3 sequence is 13 residues long. Germline V gene sequence: CDR1 ENHRY, CDR2 SYGVKD. CDR3: CAIKKDMNTEAFF. In DNA, the CDR3 is TGTGCCATCAAGAAGGACATGAACACTGAAGCTTTCTTT.

The CDR3 DNA is TGTGCCAGCAGTCTAGCGGGGGGGTACAATGAGCAGTTCTTC. This gives the protein CASSLAGGYNEQFF. The genes are TRBV6-6 and TRBJ2-1; TRBD2 aligns across 12 bases. The V gene's germline CDR1 is MNHNY and CDR2 SVGAGI (reference sequence). The CDR3 is made up of 14 amino acids. V lost 5 bases to trimming and J lost 4 bases; unmatched junction nucleotides: 0.

This clone was seen only a few times. The chain is built from TRBV5-8 and TRBJ1-3, with D perhaps matching TRBD1 (5 bases). CDR1 and CDR2 (germline): SGHTS, YDEGEE. Trimming left V 1 base short and J 5 bases short, with 10 bases between. This CDR3 spans 14 amino acids. This chain's CDR3 is CASSLRRARNTIYF. The CDR3 bases are TGTGCCAGCAGCTTGCGCAGGGCCAGAAACACCATATATTTT.

The chain employs TRBV9 and TRBJ2-7; D not resolved. CDR1 is SGDLS and CDR2 is YYNGEE in the germline V gene. The CDR3 extends over 13 amino acids. V was shortened by 4 bases and J by 2 bases, with 10 bases between the two germline ends. The CDR3 spells CASSLGITYEQYF. In DNA, the CDR3 is TGTGCCAGCAGCCTAGGGATAACCTACGAGCAGTACTTC.